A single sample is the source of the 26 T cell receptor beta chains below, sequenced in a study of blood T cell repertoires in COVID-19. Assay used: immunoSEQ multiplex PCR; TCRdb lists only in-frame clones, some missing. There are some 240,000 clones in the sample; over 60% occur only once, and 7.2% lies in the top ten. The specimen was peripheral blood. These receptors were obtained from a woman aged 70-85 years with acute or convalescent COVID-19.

CDR3 coding DNA: TGCGCCAGCAGTGAAAGCGGGGGCCCCGGAACCGGGGAGCTGTTTTTT. This codes for CASSESGGPGTGELFF. The chain employs TRBV10-1 and TRBJ2-2; 8 bases line up with TRBD2. Germline loops: CDR1 WNHNN, CDR2 SYGVQD (reference sequence). The CDR3 is 16 amino acids. Germline trimming cut 3 bases from V and 5 bases from J; bases unmatched to any gene: 8.

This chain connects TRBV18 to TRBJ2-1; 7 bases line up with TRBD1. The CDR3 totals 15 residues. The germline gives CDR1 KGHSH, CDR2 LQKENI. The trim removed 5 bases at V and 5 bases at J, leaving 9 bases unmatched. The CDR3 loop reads CASSIRQGSDNEQFF. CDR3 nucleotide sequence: TGTGCCAGCTCAATCCGACAGGGTTCCGACAATGAGCAGTTCTTC.

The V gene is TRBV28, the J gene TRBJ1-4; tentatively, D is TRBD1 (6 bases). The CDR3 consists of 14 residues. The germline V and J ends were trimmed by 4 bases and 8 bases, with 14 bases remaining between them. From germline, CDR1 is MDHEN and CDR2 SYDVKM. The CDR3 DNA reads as TGTGCCAGCAGTTCACGACAGGTATCGGAAAAACTGTTTTTT. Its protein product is CASSSRQVSEKLFF.

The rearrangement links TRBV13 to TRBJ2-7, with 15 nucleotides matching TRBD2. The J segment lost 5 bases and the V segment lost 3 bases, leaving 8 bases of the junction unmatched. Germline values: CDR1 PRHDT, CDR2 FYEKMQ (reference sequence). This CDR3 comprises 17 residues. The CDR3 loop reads CASSLRTSGGAENEQYF. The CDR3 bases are TGTGCCAGCAGCTTGAGGACTAGCGGGGGGGCCGAGAACGAGCAGTACTTC.

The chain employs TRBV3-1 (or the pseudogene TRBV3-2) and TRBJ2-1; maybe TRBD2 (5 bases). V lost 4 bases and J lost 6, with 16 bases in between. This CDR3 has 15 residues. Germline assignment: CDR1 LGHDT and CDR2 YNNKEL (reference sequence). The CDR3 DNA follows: TGTGCCAGCAGCCCAGACTATTCTCAACTCAATGAGCAGTTCTTC. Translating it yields CASSPDYSQLNEQFF.

This CDR3 is CASSFFGLDGSEQFF. The CDR3 bases are TGTGCCAGCAGTTTTTTCGGACTAGATGGATCCGAGCAGTTCTTC. V and J are TRBV6-2 or TRBV6-3 and TRBJ2-1; 7 bases fit TRBD2. Germline loops: CDR1 MNHEY, CDR2 SVGEGT. The ends lost 4 bases at V and 10 bases at J; junction bases unmatched: 13. CDR3 size: 15 residues.

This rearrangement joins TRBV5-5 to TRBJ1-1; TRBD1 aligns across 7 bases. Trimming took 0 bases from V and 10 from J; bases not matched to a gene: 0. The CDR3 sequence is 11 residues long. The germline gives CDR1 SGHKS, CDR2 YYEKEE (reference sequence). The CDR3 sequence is CASSLDRGAFF. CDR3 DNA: TGTGCCAGCAGCTTGGACAGGGGAGCTTTCTTT.

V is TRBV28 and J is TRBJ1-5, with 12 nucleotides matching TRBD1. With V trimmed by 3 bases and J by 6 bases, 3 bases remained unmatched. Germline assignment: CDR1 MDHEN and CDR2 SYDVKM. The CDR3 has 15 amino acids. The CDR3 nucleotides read TGTGCCAGCAGTTTGGGACAGGGGGCTATTCAGCCCCAGCATTTT. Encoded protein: CASSLGQGAIQPQHF.

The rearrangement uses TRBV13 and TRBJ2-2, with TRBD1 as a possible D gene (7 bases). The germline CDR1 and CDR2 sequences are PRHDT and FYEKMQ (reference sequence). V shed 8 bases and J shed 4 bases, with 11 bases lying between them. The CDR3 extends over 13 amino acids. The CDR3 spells CASSQGGTGELFF. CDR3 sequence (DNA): TGTGCCAGCTCGCAGGGGGGCACCGGGGAGCTGTTTTTT.

The CDR3 sequence: CASSSFLRLAGGPINEQFF. The CDR3, as DNA: TGTGCCAGCAGCTCCTTTTTGCGACTAGCGGGGGGGCCGATCAATGAGCAGTTCTTC. This chain uses TRBV7-6 with TRBJ2-1, with 14 positions matching TRBD2. Germline assignment: CDR1 SGHVS and CDR2 FNYEAQ. Trimming removed 4 bases from V and 6 bases from J; junction bases left unmatched: 14. The CDR3 is 19 residues long.

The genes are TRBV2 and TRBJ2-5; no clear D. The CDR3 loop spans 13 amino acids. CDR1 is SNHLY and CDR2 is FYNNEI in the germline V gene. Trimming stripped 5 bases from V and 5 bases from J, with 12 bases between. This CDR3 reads CASSPLTGETQYF. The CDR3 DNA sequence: TGTGCCAGCAGTCCTCTGACTGGGGAGACCCAGTACTTC.

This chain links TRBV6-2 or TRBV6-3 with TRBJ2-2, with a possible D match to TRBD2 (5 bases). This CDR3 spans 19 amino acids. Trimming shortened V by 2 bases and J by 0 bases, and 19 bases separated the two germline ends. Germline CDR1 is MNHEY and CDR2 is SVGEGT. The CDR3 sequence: CASSYPRGQRPTNTGELFF. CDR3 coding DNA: TGTGCCAGCAGTTACCCCCGAGGGCAGCGACCCACGAACACCGGGGAGCTGTTTTTT.

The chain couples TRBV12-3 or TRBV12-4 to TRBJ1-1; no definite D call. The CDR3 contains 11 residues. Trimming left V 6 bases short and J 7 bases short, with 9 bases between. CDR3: CASSLGLEAFF. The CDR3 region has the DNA TGTGCCAGCAGCCTTGGCCTTGAAGCTTTCTTT.

The CDR3 loop is CASGVRGTEAFF. DNA of the CDR3: TGTGCCAGCGGAGTCCGGGGCACTGAAGCTTTCTTT. The genes are TRBV2 and TRBJ1-1; no clear D gene. V was pared by 8 bases and J by 4 bases, with 11 bases between. CDR1 is SNHLY, CDR2 FYNNEI, per germline. The CDR3 length is 12 residues. Filled out from reference TRBV2 and TRBJ1-1, the complete variable domain reads EPEVTQTPSHQVTQMGQEVILRCVPISNHLYFYWYRQILGQKVEFLVSFYNNEISEKSEIFDDQFSVERPDGSNFTLKIRSTKLEDSAMYFCASGVRGTEAFFGQGTRLTVV.

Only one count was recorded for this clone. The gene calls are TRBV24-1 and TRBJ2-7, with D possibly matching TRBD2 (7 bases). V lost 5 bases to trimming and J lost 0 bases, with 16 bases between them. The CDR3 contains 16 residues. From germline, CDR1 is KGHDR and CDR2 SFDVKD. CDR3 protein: CATSGTGRGSSYEQYF. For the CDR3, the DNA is TGTGCCACCAGTGGAACAGGGAGGGGTAGCTCCTACGAGCAGTACTTC.

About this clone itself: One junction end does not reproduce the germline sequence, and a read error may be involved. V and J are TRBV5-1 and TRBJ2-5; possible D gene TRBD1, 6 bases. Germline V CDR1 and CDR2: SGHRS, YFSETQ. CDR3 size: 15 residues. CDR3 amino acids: CASRSTTGIQGTQYF. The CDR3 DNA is TGCGCCAGCAGATCTACCACAGGGATCCAAGGGACCCAGTACTTC. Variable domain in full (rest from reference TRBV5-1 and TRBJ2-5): KAGVTQTPRYLIKTRGQQVTLSCSPISGHRSVSWYQQTPGQGLQFLFEYFSETQRNKGNFPGRFSGRQFSNSRSEMNVSTLELGDSALYLCASRSTTGIQGTQYFGPGTRLLVL.

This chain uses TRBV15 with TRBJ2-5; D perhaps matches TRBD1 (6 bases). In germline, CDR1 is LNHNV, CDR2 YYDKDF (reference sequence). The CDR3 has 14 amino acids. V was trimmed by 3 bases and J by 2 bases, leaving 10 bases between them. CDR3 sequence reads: CATSRGAEQETQYF. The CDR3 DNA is TGTGCCACCAGCAGGGGGGCAGAGCAAGAGACCCAGTACTTC.

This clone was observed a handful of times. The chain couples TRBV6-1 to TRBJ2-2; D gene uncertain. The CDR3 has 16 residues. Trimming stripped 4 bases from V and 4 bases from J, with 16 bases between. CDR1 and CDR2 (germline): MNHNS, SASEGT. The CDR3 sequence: CASSVETPVFTGELFF. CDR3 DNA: TGTGCCAGCAGTGTTGAAACACCCGTTTTCACCGGGGAGCTGTTTTTT.

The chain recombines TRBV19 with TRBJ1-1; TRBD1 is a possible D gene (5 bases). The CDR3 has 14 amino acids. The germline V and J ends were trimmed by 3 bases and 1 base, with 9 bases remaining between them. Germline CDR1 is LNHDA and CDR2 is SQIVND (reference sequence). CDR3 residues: CASSMGRANTEAFF. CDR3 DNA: TGTGCCAGTAGTATGGGCAGGGCGAACACTGAAGCTTTCTTT.

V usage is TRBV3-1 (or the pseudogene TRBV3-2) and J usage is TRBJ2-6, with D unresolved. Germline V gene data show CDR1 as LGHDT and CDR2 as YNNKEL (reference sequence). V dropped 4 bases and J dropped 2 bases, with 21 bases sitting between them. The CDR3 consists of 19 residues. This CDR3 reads CASSLSSARLNAGANVLTF. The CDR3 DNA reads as TGTGCCAGCAGCCTGTCCTCGGCCAGGTTAAATGCTGGGGCCAACGTCCTGACTTTC.

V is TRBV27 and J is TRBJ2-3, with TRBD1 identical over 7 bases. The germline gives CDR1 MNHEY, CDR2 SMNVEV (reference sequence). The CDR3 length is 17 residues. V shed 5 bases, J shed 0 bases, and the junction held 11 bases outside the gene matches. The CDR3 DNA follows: TGTGCCAGCAGTGCAAACCACAGGGGCCCTAGCACAGATACGCAGTATTTT. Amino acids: CASSANHRGPSTDTQYF.

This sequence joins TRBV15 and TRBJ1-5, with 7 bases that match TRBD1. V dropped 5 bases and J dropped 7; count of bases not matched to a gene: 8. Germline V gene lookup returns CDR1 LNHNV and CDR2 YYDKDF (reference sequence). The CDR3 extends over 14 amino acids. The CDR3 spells CATSGGGAWQPQHF. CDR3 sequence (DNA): TGTGCCACCAGCGGAGGGGGCGCATGGCAGCCCCAGCATTTT.

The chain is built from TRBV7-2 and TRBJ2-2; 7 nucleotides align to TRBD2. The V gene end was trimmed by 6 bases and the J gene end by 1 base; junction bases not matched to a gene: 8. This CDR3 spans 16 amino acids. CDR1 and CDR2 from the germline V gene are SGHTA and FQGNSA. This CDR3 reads CASSPPGLRNTGELFF. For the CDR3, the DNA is TGTGCCAGCAGTCCACCGGGACTAAGGAACACCGGGGAGCTGTTTTTT.

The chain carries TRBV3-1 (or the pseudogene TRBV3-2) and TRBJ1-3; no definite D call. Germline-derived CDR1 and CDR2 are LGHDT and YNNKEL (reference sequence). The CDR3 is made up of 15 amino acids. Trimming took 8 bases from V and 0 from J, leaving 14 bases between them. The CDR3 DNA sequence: TGTGCCAGCTACTCGGGAGTTAACTCTGGAAACACCATATATTTT. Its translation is CASYSGVNSGNTIYF.

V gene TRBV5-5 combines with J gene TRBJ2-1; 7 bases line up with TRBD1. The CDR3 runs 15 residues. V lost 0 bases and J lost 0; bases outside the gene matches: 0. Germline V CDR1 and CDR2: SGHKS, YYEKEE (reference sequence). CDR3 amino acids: CASSLDRGSYNEQFF. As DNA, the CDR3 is TGTGCCAGCAGCTTGGACAGGGGCTCCTACAATGAGCAGTTCTTC.

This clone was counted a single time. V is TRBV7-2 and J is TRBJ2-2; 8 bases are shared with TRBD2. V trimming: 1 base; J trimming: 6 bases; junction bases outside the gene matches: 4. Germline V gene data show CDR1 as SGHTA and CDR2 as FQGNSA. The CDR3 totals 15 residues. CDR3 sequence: CASSLGGGRAGELFF. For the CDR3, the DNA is TGTGCCAGCAGCTTAGGCGGGGGGCGGGCCGGGGAGCTGTTTTTT.